These T cell receptor beta chains were read from a single sample in a study of control samples from healthy donors and cancer patients. Some clones are missing from TCRdb's copy, which holds only in-frame ones; the method was immunoSEQ multiplex PCR. This table has about 130,000 clones, around 92% appearing once. Sequencing was done on a sample of blood. The receptors were gathered from a woman aged 50 to 65 in good health. The CDR3 runs from the conserved cysteine through the conserved F or W. The order of the fields is clone size, D gene, V gene, J gene, CDR3 DNA, CDR3 protein. D genes are given only for firm matches. Size is stated for part of the rows, as once, few or many counts, or as a class when the clone is expanded.

NA	NA	TRBV4-1	TRBJ1-5	TGCGCCAGCAGCCAAGACAGTGGCAATCAGCCCCAGCATTTT	CASSQDSGNQPQHF
NA	TRBD2	TRBV2	TRBJ2-5	TGTGCCAGCAGTGAAACGCGGGCCGACGGGAGGGAGACCCAGTACTTC	CASSETRADGRETQYF
NA	TRBD2	TRBV18	TRBJ2-3	TGTGCCAGCTCATTCTACGGACTAGCTGGGGATACGCAGTATTTT	CASSFYGLAGDTQYF
NA	TRBD1	TRBV5-1	TRBJ1-1	TGCGCCAGCAGCTTGCTTAGTACAGGGGGTTCGAACACTGAAGCTTTCTTT	CASSLLSTGGSNTEAFF
NA	NA	TRBV3-1/TRBV3-2	TRBJ1-4	TGTGCCAGCAGCCAAGAAGCCGGCAGAAGGGGTGAAAAACTGTTTTTT	CASSQEAGRRGEKLFF
NA	TRBD2	TRBV27	TRBJ2-7	TGTGCCAGCAGTCATGGGACTAGCGGGATATACGAGCAGTACTTC	CASSHGTSGIYEQYF
NA	NA	TRBV21-1	TRBJ2-5	TGTGCCAGCAGCAAAGGGAAGACCCAGTACTTC	CASSKGKTQYF
NA	NA	TRBV7-8	TRBJ1-1	TGTGCCAGCAGCCCCCCCTTGACAGGCCTGAACACTGAAGCTTTCTTT	CASSPPLTGLNTEAFF
NA	NA	TRBV12-5	TRBJ2-1	TGTGCTAGTGCCAACAGGTTCCGGGAGCAGTTCTTC	CASANRFREQFF
NA	NA	TRBV14	TRBJ1-4	TGTGCCAGCAGCCAAGATCTGCGAGGGGGAAAACTGTTTTTT	CASSQDLRGGKLFF
NA	NA	TRBV25-1	TRBJ1-1	TGTGCCAGCAGTGAATCCTTGGGGGCACGTACTGAAGCTTTCTTT	CASSESLGARTEAFF
NA	TRBD1	TRBV5-1	TRBJ2-5	TGCGCCAGCAGACGGACAGGGACCCACCAAGAGACCCAGTACTTC	CASRRTGTHQETQYF
NA	TRBD1	TRBV19	TRBJ1-2	TGTGCCAGTAGTAGAACCTCGGGACAGTCAAGAAACTATGGCTACACCTTC	CASSRTSGQSRNYGYTF
NA	NA	TRBV4-1	TRBJ1-5	TGCGCCAGCAGCCAGGGGCCAAATCAGCCCCAGCATTTT	CASSQGPNQPQHF
once	TRBD1	TRBV30	TRBJ2-3	TGTGCCTGGAGTAGGACAGGGGTAACAGATACGCAGTATTTT	CAWSRTGVTDTQYF
once	TRBD1	TRBV2	TRBJ1-2	TGTGCCAGCAGTGGAGGGTCGGCAGGGGGCGCGGATGGCTACACCTTC	CASSGGSAGGADGYTF
NA	NA	TRBV5-6	TRBJ2-3	TGTGCCAGCAGTATTGCCGGCACAGATACGCAGTATTTT	CASSIAGTDTQYF
NA	TRBD2	TRBV7-2	TRBJ2-5	TGTGCCAGCAGCTCCCTACTAGCGGGAGAGACCCAGTACTTC	CASSSLLAGETQYF
NA	NA	TRBV14	TRBJ2-2	TGTGCCAGCAGCCAAGGGTCCACCGGGGAGCTGTTTTTT	CASSQGSTGELFF
NA	NA	TRBV6-1	TRBJ1-5	TGTGCCAGCAGTGAAGCCCGGGGGTTGGCTCAGCCCCAGCATTTT	CASSEARGLAQPQHF
NA	NA	TRBV10-1	TRBJ1-5	TGCGCCAGCAGTGAGTCGTCTCAGCCCCAGCATTTT	CASSESSQPQHF
NA	NA	TRBV13	TRBJ2-5	TGTGCCAGCAGCAGTAGGGACGGCCAAGAGACCCAGTACTTC	CASSSRDGQETQYF
NA	NA	TRBV6-1	TRBJ1-4	TGTGCCAGCAGTGAAATAAGTGGAGCTAATGAAAAACTGTTTTTT	CASSEISGANEKLFF
NA	TRBD1	TRBV5-8	TRBJ2-7	TGTGCCAGCTTGCGACAGGGGGACTCCTACGAGCAGTACTTC	CASLRQGDSYEQYF
few	NA	TRBV28	TRBJ1-2	TGTGCCAGCAGTTTTGGGGTTTTTGGTAACTATGGCTACACCTTC	CASSFGVFGNYGYTF
NA	NA	TRBV7-8	TRBJ1-6	TGTGCCAGCAGCTTTTTCCCGCAGGGGAGTTCACCCCTCCACTTT	CASSFFPQGSSPLHF
NA	NA	TRBV6-5	TRBJ2-1	TGTGCCACCCCCCGGGGTAATGAGCAGTTCTTC	CATPRGNEQFF
few	TRBD1	TRBV29-1	TRBJ1-3	TGCAGCGTTGGGGGACAGTCGACCTCTGGAAACACCATATATTTT	CSVGGQSTSGNTIYF